These T cell receptor beta chains were read from a single sample in a study of blood T cell repertoires in COVID-19. TCRdb keeps only in-frame clones here, not all; method: immunoSEQ multiplex PCR. The data contain over 45,000 clones, 89% of them singletons. The sequencing input was peripheral blood. These receptors all come from a woman aged 55-70 years with COVID-19, enrolled during active disease. The CDR3 runs from the conserved cysteine through the conserved F or W. Each record gives: CDR3 length, V gene, J gene, clone size, D gene, CDR3 DNA, CDR3 protein. The D gene is left open where the match is weak. Where a row states a size, it is once, few, many or the class of an expanded clone; other rows omit it.

>13|TRBV27|TRBJ2-1|.|.
TGTGCCAGCAGTTTATTGGGGGCAGATGAGCAGTTCTTC
CASSLLGADEQFF
>16|TRBV5-1|TRBJ2-2|.|TRBD2
TGCGCCAGCAGCGCGGGACTAACTCCAAACACCGGGGAGCTGTTTTTT
CASSAGLTPNTGELFF
>14|TRBV5-4|TRBJ2-7|.|.
TGTGCCAGCAAAGGATCGGAGTTAAGTTACGAGCAGTACTTC
CASKGSELSYEQYF
>11|TRBV30|TRBJ2-5|.|.
TGTGCCTGGAGCCAGCGGGAGACCCAGTACTTC
CAWSQRETQYF
>14|TRBV18|TRBJ1-6|once|.
TGTGCCAGCGGGGTTGACAGGTTTGACTCACCCCTCCACTTT
CASGVDRFDSPLHF
>11|TRBV7-6|TRBJ2-7|.|.
TGTGCCAGCAGCTCCATTTACGAGCAGTACTTC
CASSSIYEQYF
>16|TRBV19|TRBJ2-7|.|TRBD1
TGTGCCAGTAGTCCGCTATGGACAGGGGGCAGGGACGAGCAGTACTTC
CASSPLWTGGRDEQYF
>16|TRBV7-9|TRBJ2-6|.|.
TGTGCCAGCAGCTTAGATATAGGGGCTGGGGCCAACGTCCTGACTTTC
CASSLDIGAGANVLTF
>18|TRBV3-1/TRBV3-2|TRBJ1-4|.|TRBD1
TGTGCCAGCAGCCAAGCCACTAGTTACAGGGGGACTAATGAAAAACTGTTTTTT
CASSQATSYRGTNEKLFF
>13|TRBV18|TRBJ1-1|.|.
TGTGCCAGCTCACCATTCAGGGACACTGAAGCTTTCTTT
CASSPFRDTEAFF
>15|TRBV7-2|TRBJ2-5|.|TRBD2
TGTGCCAGCAGCCCTTCTAGCGGGGGTCGGGAGACCCAGTACTTC
CASSPSSGGRETQYF
>15|TRBV3-1/TRBV3-2|TRBJ2-2|.|.
TGTGCCAGCAGCCAAGTCTGGCTAGCAGCCGGGGAGCTGTTTTTT
CASSQVWLAAGELFF
>14|TRBV28|TRBJ1-5|.|.
TGTGCCAGCAGACAGGGACATAGCAATCAGCCCCAGCATTTT
CASRQGHSNQPQHF
>15|TRBV11-2|TRBJ2-1|.|TRBD2
TGTGCCAGCAGCTCTCTAGCGGGGCCCTACAATGAGCAGTTCTTC
CASSSLAGPYNEQFF
>16|TRBV9|TRBJ1-3|once|.
TGTGCCAGCAGCGTAGACCCGGGGGGGCCTGGAAACACCATATATTTT
CASSVDPGGPGNTIYF
>14|TRBV27|TRBJ2-5|.|TRBD2
TGTGCCAGCAGTCCTCTGGGGGGAGGGCAGACCCAGTACTTC
CASSPLGGGQTQYF
>15|TRBV9|TRBJ1-6|once|.
TGTGCCAGCAGCGGCGGGCGGGACCGGGGTTCACCCCTCCACTTT
CASSGGRDRGSPLHF
>19|TRBV6-2/TRBV6-3|TRBJ2-6|.|TRBD2
TGTGCCAGCAGTTACTCGCTAGCGGGGGTGAGCTCTGGGGCCAACGTCCTGACTTTC
CASSYSLAGVSSGANVLTF
>16|TRBV7-9|TRBJ2-3|.|TRBD2
TGTGCCAGCAGCTTCCATAGCGGGAGTATAACAGATACGCAGTATTTT
CASSFHSGSITDTQYF
>11|TRBV28|TRBJ1-1|.|.
TGTGCCAGCAGTCTGGTCAGTGAAGCTTTCTTT
CASSLVSEAFF
>14|TRBV18|TRBJ1-5|.|TRBD1
TGTGCCAGCTCACAGGACAGGGCGAATCAGCCCCAGCATTTT
CASSQDRANQPQHF
>17|TRBV18|TRBJ2-7|.|TRBD1
TGTGCCAGCTCACGAACAAGCCCCCGACAGGGCTCCTACGAGCAGTACTTC
CASSRTSPRQGSYEQYF
>11|TRBV25-1|TRBJ2-7|.|.
TGTGCCAGCAGTGCTTCGTACGAGCAGTACTTC
CASSASYEQYF
>15|TRBV28|TRBJ1-1|.|.
TGTGCCAGCAGCACCGAGGGCGCGTTAGACACTGAAGCTTTCTTT
CASSTEGALDTEAFF
>14|TRBV6-2/TRBV6-3|TRBJ1-1|.|.
TGTGCCAGCAGTTACTCGAAGGTCAGGCCGGAAGCTTTCTTT
CASSYSKVRPEAFF
>17|TRBV11-3|TRBJ2-1|.|.
TGTGCCAGCAGCTTGGGAAGCAGGGGGGAAACCTACAATGAGCAGTTCTTC
CASSLGSRGETYNEQFF
>13|TRBV11-2|TRBJ1-2|.|.
TGTGCCAGCAGCTTTAGCTTGGTCTATGGCTACACCTTC
CASSFSLVYGYTF
>14|TRBV5-1|TRBJ2-1|.|.
TGCGCCAGCAGCCCGGGACATGGAAGGGAGGAGCAGTTCTTC
CASSPGHGREEQFF
>14|TRBV5-4|TRBJ2-1|once|TRBD2
TGTGCCAGCAGCAGGGGAGGGCCTTACAATGAGCAGTTCTTC
CASSRGGPYNEQFF
>13|TRBV7-9|TRBJ1-2|.|.
TGTGCCAGCAGCTCCGGGTCTCCCTATGGCTACACCTTC
CASSSGSPYGYTF
>13|TRBV7-2|TRBJ1-1|.|TRBD1
TGTGCCAGCAGCTCGGGACAGTACACTGAAGCTTTCTTT
CASSSGQYTEAFF
>16|TRBV6-6|TRBJ2-5|.|TRBD1
TGTGCCAGCAAGGTCCCCGGACAGGAGCGGACAGAGACCCAGTACTTC
CASKVPGQERTETQYF
>17|TRBV4-3|TRBJ2-1|.|TRBD2
TGCGCCAGCAGCCAAGTGGGGACTAGCGGGGCGTACAATGAGCAGTTCTTC
CASSQVGTSGAYNEQFF
>15|TRBV27|TRBJ2-1|.|.
TGTGCCAGCAGTTTATCGTTGGGGCGCTGGGATGAGCAGTTCTTC
CASSLSLGRWDEQFF
>14|TRBV19|TRBJ2-7|.|.
TGTGCCAGTAGTCATGCAGGAGGAAGCTCCGAGCAGTACTTC
CASSHAGGSSEQYF
>14|TRBV2|TRBJ1-2|.|.
TGTGCCAGCAGTGAGGGCAGCCGAACCTATGGCTACACCTTC
CASSEGSRTYGYTF
>17|TRBV7-9|TRBJ1-1|.|TRBD1
TGTGCCAGCAGCTTAGCCGGACAGGGGCGAAAGAACACTGAAGCTTTCTTT
CASSLAGQGRKNTEAFF
>16|TRBV9|TRBJ2-3|.|TRBD2
TGTGCCAGCAGCTCCCGCGGGGGGGATAGCACAGATACGCAGTATTTT
CASSSRGGDSTDTQYF
>16|TRBV13|TRBJ1-1|.|.
TGTGCCAGCAGCTTCTCAGTCCCGGGGGGGAACGCTGAAGCTTTCTTT
CASSFSVPGGNAEAFF
>17|TRBV2|TRBJ1-6|.|.
TGTGCCAGCAGCGATGGGACTCCGAGCTCCTATAATTCACCCCTCCACTTT
CASSDGTPSSYNSPLHF
>13|TRBV4-1|TRBJ2-7|.|.
TGCGCCAGCAGCCAAGAGCACAGCTACGAGCAGTACTTC
CASSQEHSYEQYF
>17|TRBV2|TRBJ2-7|.|TRBD1
TGTGCCAGCAGCCGGACTGGTCCGGGACAGGGATCCTACGAGCAGTACTTC
CASSRTGPGQGSYEQYF
>13|TRBV25-1|TRBJ1-1|.|.
TGTGCCAGCAGTGAAACAGGAAGAGTTGAAGCTTTCTTT
CASSETGRVEAFF
>14|TRBV30|TRBJ1-5|.|TRBD1
TGTGCCTGGAGTTCAGGGGGTGGTAATCAGCCCCAGCATTTT
CAWSSGGGNQPQHF
>13|TRBV27|TRBJ2-5|.|.
TGTGCCAGCAGTTTAACAGGGCTTGAGACCCAGTACTTC
CASSLTGLETQYF
>15|TRBV19|TRBJ2-1|.|.
TGTGCCAGTAGTATAGGAGGGGGAACCTACAATGAGCAGTTCTTC
CASSIGGGTYNEQFF
>13|TRBV7-2|TRBJ2-1|.|.
TGTGCCAGCAGCTTAGTCCGGGGTTATGAGCAGTTCTTC
CASSLVRGYEQFF
>15|TRBV4-1|TRBJ2-1|once|TRBD1
TGCGCCAGCAGCCTCAGGACAGGGGAAGGCAATGAGCAGTTCTTC
CASSLRTGEGNEQFF
>14|TRBV19|TRBJ1-1|.|.
TGTGCCAGTAGTATGATGTCGGGGGGGACTGAAGCTTTCTTT
CASSMMSGGTEAFF
>13|TRBV6-2/TRBV6-3|TRBJ2-5|.|.
TGTGCCAGCAGTCATCAGGGAAGGGAGACCCAGTACTTC
CASSHQGRETQYF
>14|TRBV24-1|TRBJ1-2|.|.
TGTGCCACCAGTGATTCCCGGAGGAACTATGGCTACACCTTC
CATSDSRRNYGYTF
>15|TRBV6-1|TRBJ2-5|.|.
TGTGCCAGCAGTGAAGCGCGTCGGGTCCAAGAGACCCAGTACTTC
CASSEARRVQETQYF
>15|TRBV4-2|TRBJ2-3|.|TRBD1
TGTGCCAGCAGCCCTCTGACAGGGGGAACAGATACGCAGTATTTT
CASSPLTGGTDTQYF
>15|TRBV28|TRBJ2-7|.|TRBD1
TGTGCCAGCAGTTTTGGGACAGGGGGGGCCTACGAGCAGTACTTC
CASSFGTGGAYEQYF
>12|TRBV10-3|TRBJ2-7|.|TRBD1
TGTGCCACGACAGGGCCGGCCTACGAGCAGTACTTC
CATTGPAYEQYF
>12|TRBV5-1|TRBJ1-2|.|TRBD1
TGCGCCAGCAGCTTTGGGACAGAAGGCTACACCTTC
CASSFGTEGYTF
>16|TRBV11-2|TRBJ1-1|.|TRBD1
TGTGCCAGCAGCTTAGGTGGAGGGGGCTTGAACACTGAAGCTTTCTTT
CASSLGGGGLNTEAFF
>14|TRBV9|TRBJ1-5|.|TRBD1
TGTGCCAGCAGCGTACAAGGGGGCCCCCAGCCCCAGCATTTT
CASSVQGGPQPQHF
>15|TRBV30|TRBJ2-3|.|.
TGTGCCGGGGATCCGGGACTCGGCCTTGGGGATACGCAGTATTTT
CAGDPGLGLGDTQYF
>14|TRBV19|TRBJ1-4|.|.
TGTGCCAGTAGTATGGAGGAAGGAGGGGAAAAACTGTTTTTT
CASSMEEGGEKLFF